This T cell receptor beta chain was captured by sequencing in a study of blood T cell repertoires in COVID-19. This clone was found a few times. The protocol was immunoSEQ multiplex PCR, while the TCRdb copy is restricted to in-frame clones and leaves out a portion. The repertoire has around 100,000 clones, 80% to 90% of them found once; the top ten carry 9.5% to 10%. Germline CDR1 reads ENHRY; CDR2 reads SYGVKD. This CDR3 is built from 15 residues. Trimming removed 0 bases from V and 6 bases from J, with 11 bases in between. The V call is TRBV10-3, the J call TRBJ1-4; a weak D match, TRBD1 (5 bases). Source material: peripheral blood. This clonotype was sampled from a man aged 35-49 years with active or convalescent COVID-19. CDR3 nucleotide sequence: TGTGCCATCAGTGAGTCGCTGGGGCTAGATGAAAAACTGTTTTTT. It encodes CAISESLGLDEKLFF.